This TCR beta chain was documented in a study of blood T cell repertoires in COVID-19 (dated by TCRdb to the early 2020s). Study-wide context: The collaborator samples originated in the United States, Italy and Spain and spanned the acute and convalescent phases of COVID-19. The material from the prospective study consisted of cDNA or gDNA derived from T cells, B-cell-depleted T cells, or PBMCs. Deeply sampled blood TCRbeta repertoires from subjects exposed to, actively infected with, or recovered from COVID-19 were included in the dataset. The repertoires were released in a freely available public database meant as a resource for research on the immune response to SARS-CoV-2. The samples were drawn from the first 160 participants of the ongoing ImmuneRACE study and from over 950 subjects provided by 6 global collaborators. The sample metadata nearly always contained a de-identified subject ID, COVID-19 status, age in years and sex. Where available, HLA class I and class II types were taken from metadata supplied by the sample provider and were not determined by assay-based typing. Study-wide conclusions, independent of this receptor: How much clinical and demographic metadata was included differed by source and by participant, and the metadata was provided uncurated.

V gives up 0 bases and J gives up 1 base, and the segment between their germline ends measures 8 bases. The CDR3 measures 15 amino acids from cysteine to phenylalanine. Only the CDR3 portion is preserved as DNA: 45 bases, with reading frame beginning at the first base. Reading the germline V gene gives CDR1 SGHRS and CDR2 YFSETQ. A note on this clone: What this receptor recognizes is not known. One base away there is no much larger clone; base qualities are not given.

TCRbeta CDR3 regions were amplified from genomic DNA using the immunoSEQ Assay, a bias-controlled multiplex PCR. Turning to the authors' computational methods: Within the assay, amplification of reference gene primers was used to estimate how many nucleated cells each sample contained. To quantify the absolute abundance of each unique TCRbeta CDR3 rearrangement, sequence reads were collapsed and filtered. For each sample, productive Simpson clonality was calculated as the square root of Simpson's diversity index over productive rearrangements. TCRdb limited this immuneACCESS table to in-frame rearrangements with V and J called. A share of clones is missing; checked studies link under half to unresolved V genes, and the rest is unexplained. The DNA gave D and trimming, while V, J and clone size come from that table. The sample includes 250,000 to 300,000 clones, with over 75% observed a single time. Around 12% of the sample is held by the ten biggest clonotypes.

The collaborating institutions used their own protocols to collect whole blood in K2EDTA tubes. For TCRbeta analysis, collaborators shipped samples as frozen whole blood, isolated PBMCs, or DNA extracted from either of those sample types. The TCR was taken from a woman aged 60 to 75 with acute or convalescent COVID-19. Sequencing was done on a sample of peripheral blood. The chain links TRBV5-1 with TRBJ1-5; the D gene is unclear. The CDR3 region reads CASSLDLESNQPQHF. Read as DNA, the sequence is TGCGCCAGCAGCTTGGATTTAGAGAGCAATCAGCCCCAGCATTTT.